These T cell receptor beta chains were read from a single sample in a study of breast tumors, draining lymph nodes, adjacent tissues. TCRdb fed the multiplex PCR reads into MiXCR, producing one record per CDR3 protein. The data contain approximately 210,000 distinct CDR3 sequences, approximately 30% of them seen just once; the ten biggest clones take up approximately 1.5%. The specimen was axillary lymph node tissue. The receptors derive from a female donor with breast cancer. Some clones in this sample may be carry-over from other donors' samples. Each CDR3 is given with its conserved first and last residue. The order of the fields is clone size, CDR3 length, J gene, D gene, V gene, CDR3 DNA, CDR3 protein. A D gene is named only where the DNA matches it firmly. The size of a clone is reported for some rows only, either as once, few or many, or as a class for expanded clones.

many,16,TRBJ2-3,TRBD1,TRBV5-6,TGTGCCAGCAGCTTGTACCGGGACAGGTACACAGATACGCAGTATTTT,CASSLYRDRYTDTQYF
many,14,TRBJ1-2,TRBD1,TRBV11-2,TGTGCCAGCAGCTTAGAAAGACAGGGGACGGGCTACACCTTC,CASSLERQGTGYTF
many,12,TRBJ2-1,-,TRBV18,TGTGCCAGCTCGGGGTTGGGAAATGAGCAGTTCTTC,CASSGLGNEQFF
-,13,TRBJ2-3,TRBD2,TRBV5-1,TGCGCCAGCAGCTCAAGCGGGAGCTTTGAGCAGTATTTT,CASSSSGSFEQYF
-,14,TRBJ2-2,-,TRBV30,TGTGCCTGGAGTTACGGGGGTTTCACCGCGGAGCTGTTTTTT,CAWSYGGFTAELFF
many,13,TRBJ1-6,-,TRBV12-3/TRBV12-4,TGTGCCAGCAGTTTCGGGATGAATACACCCCTCCACTTT,CASSFGMNTPLHF
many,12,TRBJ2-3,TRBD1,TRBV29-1,TGCGCGACGGGACAGGTCCAAGATACGCAGTATTTT,CATGQVQDTQYF
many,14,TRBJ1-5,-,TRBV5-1,TGCGCCAGCAGCCTGGGAGGCAGGGATCAGCCCCAGCATTTT,CASSLGGRDQPQHF
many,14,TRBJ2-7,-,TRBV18,TGTGCCAGCTCCCCTAACGGCGGGTCCTACGAGCAGTACTTC,CASSPNGGSYEQYF
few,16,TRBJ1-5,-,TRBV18,TGTGCCAGCTCACCACTCTCGACAGGTAGCAATCAGCCCCAGCATTTT,CASSPLSTGSNQPQHF
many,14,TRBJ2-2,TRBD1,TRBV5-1,TGCGCCAGCAGGTGGACAGGGGATTCCGGGGAGCTGTTTTTT,CASRWTGDSGELFF
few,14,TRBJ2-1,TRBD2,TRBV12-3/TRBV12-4,TGTGCCAGCGACAGCTTGCGGGAGGGTAATGAGCAGTTCTTC,CASDSLREGNEQFF
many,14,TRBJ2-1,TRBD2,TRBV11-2,TGTGCCAGCAGCTTAGCGGGAGGCCACAATGAGCAGTTCTTC,CASSLAGGHNEQFF
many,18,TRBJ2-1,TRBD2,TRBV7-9,TGTGCCAGCAGCCCGGGGACTAGCGGGAACCCTACCTACAATGAGCAGTTCTTC,CASSPGTSGNPTYNEQFF
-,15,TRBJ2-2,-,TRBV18,TGTGCCAGCAACCCGGGACTGACGAACACCGGGGAGCTGTTTTTT,CASNPGLTNTGELFF
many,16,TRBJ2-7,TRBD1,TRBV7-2,TGTGCCAGCAGCAGTTTCTCCGGGACAGGCCTCTACGAGCAGTACTTC,CASSSFSGTGLYEQYF
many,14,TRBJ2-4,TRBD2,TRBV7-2,TGTGCCAGCAGCCTTGGGGGGGGACAAAACATTCAGTACTTC,CASSLGGGQNIQYF
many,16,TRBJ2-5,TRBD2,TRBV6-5,TGTGCCAGCAGTTACTTCGGGACTAGCGTTATAGAGACCCAGTACTTC,CASSYFGTSVIETQYF
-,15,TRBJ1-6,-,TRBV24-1,TGTGCCACCAGTGCTGGGAGCTCCTATAATTCACCCCTCCACTTT,CATSAGSSYNSPLHF
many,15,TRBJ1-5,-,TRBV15,TGTGCCACCAGCAGAGATCGCGGGGGAATCGGGCCCCAGCATTTT,CATSRDRGGIGPQHF
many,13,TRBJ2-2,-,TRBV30,TGTGCCTGGAGTAGAAGTTTTCCCGGGGAGCTGTTTTTT,CAWSRSFPGELFF
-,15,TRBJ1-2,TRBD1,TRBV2,TGTGCCAGCACGGGGGGAGGACAGGGTGTTTATGGCTACACCTTC,CASTGGGQGVYGYTF
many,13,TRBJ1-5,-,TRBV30,TGTGCCTGGAGTCTAGGTCCCAATCAGCCCCAGCATTTT,CAWSLGPNQPQHF
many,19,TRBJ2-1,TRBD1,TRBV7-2,TGTGCCAGCATTAATCCCAAGCAACTAGGGGACAGCTCCTACAATGAGCAGTTCTTC,CASINPKQLGDSSYNEQFF
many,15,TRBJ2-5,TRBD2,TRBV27,TGTGCCAGCAGCCCACTAGCGGGAGGGGTAGAGACCCAGTACTTC,CASSPLAGGVETQYF
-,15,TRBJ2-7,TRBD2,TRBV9,TGTGCCAGCAGCGAAAGTAGCGGGAGTATCTACGAGCAGTACTTC,CASSESSGSIYEQYF
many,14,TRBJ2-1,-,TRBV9,TGTGCCAGCAGCGTAAGGCCGGGAGCCGATGAGCAGTTCTTC,CASSVRPGADEQFF
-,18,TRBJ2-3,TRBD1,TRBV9,TGTGCCAGCAGCGTCCTGGGGACAGGCGGGCGGAACACAGATACGCAGTATTTT,CASSVLGTGGRNTDTQYF
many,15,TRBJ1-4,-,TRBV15,TGTGCCACCAGCAGAGAATTCGCAACTAATGAAAAACTGTTTTTT,CATSREFATNEKLFF
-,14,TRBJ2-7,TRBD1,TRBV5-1,TGCGCCAGCAGCGACAGGACAGGGAACTACGAGCAGTACTTC,CASSDRTGNYEQYF
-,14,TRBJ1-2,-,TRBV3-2,TGTGCCAAAGACCTAGCGGGAGGTGGCTATGGCTACACCTTC,CAKDLAGGGYGYTF
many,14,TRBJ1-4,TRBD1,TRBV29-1,TGCAGCGTTACCCCAGGGGGAGCCAATGAAAAACTGTTTTTT,CSVTPGGANEKLFF
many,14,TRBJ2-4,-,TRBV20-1,TGCAGTGCTAGAAGGGAAGCAGCCAAAAACATTCAGTACTTC,CSARREAAKNIQYF
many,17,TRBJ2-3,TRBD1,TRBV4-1,TGCGCCAGCAGCCAAGGGACAGGGTCAGGAACGGAGGATACGCAGTATTTT,CASSQGTGSGTEDTQYF
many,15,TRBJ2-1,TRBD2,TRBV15,TGTGCCACCAGCAGAGTAATAGCGGGGAACAATGAGCAGTTCTTC,CATSRVIAGNNEQFF
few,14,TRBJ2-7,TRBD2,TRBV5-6,TGTGCCAGCAGCTTAGCGGGAGCTGCGTACGAGCAGTACTTC,CASSLAGAAYEQYF
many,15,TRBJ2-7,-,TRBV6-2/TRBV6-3,TGTGCCAGCAAGCCCCTCCACGGGTCCTCCTACGAGCAGTACTTC,CASKPLHGSSYEQYF
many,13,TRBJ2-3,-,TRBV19,TGTGCCAGTACTCCGACCCACACAGATACGCAGTATTTT,CASTPTHTDTQYF
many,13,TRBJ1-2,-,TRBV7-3,TGTGCCAGCAGCTTAAGACGCGGAGCTGGCTACACCTTC,CASSLRRGAGYTF
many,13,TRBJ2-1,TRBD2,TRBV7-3,TGTGCCAGCAGCTTGCCGGGGGGTAATGAGCAGTTCTTC,CASSLPGGNEQFF
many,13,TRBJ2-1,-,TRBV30,TGTGCCTGGAGTGCAGGCAGGGCCAGGGAGCAGTTCTTC,CAWSAGRAREQFF
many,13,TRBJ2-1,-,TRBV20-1,TGCAGTGCCACGACTAGTTCCTACAATGAGCAGTTCTTC,CSATTSSYNEQFF
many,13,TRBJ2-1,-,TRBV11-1,TGTGCCAGCAGCTTTTTGGACACGCATGAGCAGTTCTTC,CASSFLDTHEQFF
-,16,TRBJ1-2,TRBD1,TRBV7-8,TGTGCAAGTGACCGGGACAGGGGGCGGTTGGGCTATGGCTACACCTTC,CASDRDRGRLGYGYTF
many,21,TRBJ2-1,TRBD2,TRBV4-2,TGTGCCAGCAGCCAAGACTTTGGACTAGCGGAAGCGGGGCCCTCCTACAATGAGCAGTTCTTC,CASSQDFGLAEAGPSYNEQFF
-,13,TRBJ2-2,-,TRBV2,TGTGCCAGCAGGGGGAGTTCCACCGGGAAGCTGTTTTTT,CASRGSSTGKLFF
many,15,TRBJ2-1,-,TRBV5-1,TGCGCCAGCAAGTTTGCGTCTAGCTCCTACAATGAGCAGTTCTTC,CASKFASSSYNEQFF
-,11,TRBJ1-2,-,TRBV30,TGTGCCTGGAGTCAAGGTAGCGGCTACACCTTC,CAWSQGSGYTF
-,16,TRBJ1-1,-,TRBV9,TGTGCCAGCGCCGCAGGAGGGGACCCGAGGCACACTGAAGCTTTCTTT,CASAAGGDPRHTEAFF
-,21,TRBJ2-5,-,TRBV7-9,-,CASSFYICSASPRQGRNEQFF